Following are 19 T cell receptor beta chains from one sample sequenced in a study of T cell repertoires in cytomegalovirus infection. Their antigens are not known. TCRdb called the reads again in MiXCR, with one record for every CDR3 protein. The sample gives 300,000 to 400,000 distinct CDR3 sequences, around 25% of which show up once; about 14% is in the top ten. This specimen was cultured PBMCs, taken from culture after CMV antigen stimulation. These receptors were taken from a human donor in good health (CMV status not recorded). Some clones in this sample may be carry-over from other donors' samples.

This clonotype was seen ten or more times. The V and J genes are TRBV6-2 or TRBV6-3 and TRBJ1-4; D uncertain. The CDR3 is 16 amino acids. V lost 4 bases and J lost 0, with 12 bases in between. Germline CDR1 and CDR2: MNHEY and SVGEGT. CDR3 coding DNA: TGTGCCAGCAGTTCCCCTTTCAGCGCAACTAATGAAAAACTGTTTTTT. Encoded protein: CASSSPFSATNEKLFF.

This clonotype was detected many times. The chain recombines TRBV6-2 or TRBV6-3 with TRBJ2-7, with 12 bases that match TRBD2. Germline V CDR1 and CDR2: MNHEY, SVGEGT. V lost 0 bases to trimming and J lost 2 bases; unmatched junction nucleotides: 8. This CDR3 contains 18 residues. This CDR3 reads CASSYSFNLAGGTYEQYF. CDR3 in DNA: TGTGCCAGCAGTTACTCCTTCAATCTAGCGGGAGGGACCTACGAGCAGTACTTC.

Comments on this clonotype: Germline is not matched at one junction end, which may reflect a read error. V and J are TRBV7-2 and TRBJ2-2; unclear D gene. CDR3 size: 16 residues. The germline V gene encodes CDR1 SGHTA and CDR2 FQGNSA. For the CDR3, the DNA is TGTGCCAACAGCTTGTATAAGCCGATGAACACCGGGGAGCTGTTTTTT. It codes for CANSLYKPMNTGELFF.

The rearrangement joins TRBV6-8 to TRBJ1-2, with D tentatively TRBD1 (5 bases). V was trimmed by 0 bases and J by 7 bases, leaving 12 bases between them. Germline loops: CDR1 MNHGY, CDR2 SAAAGT. This CDR3 contains 14 residues. The CDR3 spells CASSYSGADRGYTF. The CDR3 nucleotides are TGTGCCAGCAGTTACTCAGGGGCGGATCGTGGCTACACCTTC.

This clonotype was seen many times. Its ends do not fully match the called genes, so a read error is possible. The J gene is TRBJ2-3, the V gene TRBV6-1, with 10 bases aligning to TRBD2. CDR1 is MNHNS, CDR2 SASEGT, per germline. The length of the CDR3 is 15 residues. The CDR3 sequence is CASREAGGTSDTQYF. In nucleotides, the CDR3 is TGTGCCAGCAGGGAAGCGGGAGGGACCTCCGATACGCAGTATTTT.

This clonotype was counted once. V usage is TRBV2 and J usage is TRBJ1-6; maybe TRBD1 (6 bases). Trimming stripped 4 bases from V and 7 bases from J, with 11 bases between. CDR3 length: 14 amino acids. The germline V gene has CDR1 SNHLY and CDR2 FYNNEI. The CDR3 DNA sequence: TGTGCCAGCAGTGCAGCTACAGGGAATTCACCCCTCCACTTT. Its protein is CASSAATGNSPLHF. The whole variable domain, filled in from reference TRBV2 and TRBJ1-6, reads EPEVTQTPSHQVTQMGQEVILRCVPISNHLYFYWYRQILGQKVEFLVSFYNNEISEKSEIFDDQFSVERPDGSNFTLKIRSTKLEDSAMYFCASSAATGNSPLHFGNGTRLTVT.

The chain links TRBV4-1 to TRBJ2-1; either TRBD1 or TRBD2 may supply D (5 bases each). V dropped 0 bases and J dropped 4 bases, with 16 bases sitting between them. The length of the CDR3 is 17 residues. CDR1 is MGHRA and CDR2 is YSYEKL in the germline V gene. CDR3 in DNA: TGCGCCAGCAGCCAAGAGACACCGGGGCTTCCTTACAATGAGCAGTTCTTC. As protein: CASSQETPGLPYNEQFF.

The chain links TRBV2 to TRBJ1-6, with D perhaps TRBD1 (6 bases). V gave up 2 bases and J gave up 9 bases, with 11 bases separating them. Germline CDR1 SNHLY, CDR2 FYNNEI. CDR3 length: 14 residues. The CDR3 loop is CASSEKRGISPLHF. The CDR3 DNA reads TGTGCCAGCAGTGAAAAGAGGGGGATTTCACCCCTCCACTTT.

The genes are TRBV6-2 or TRBV6-3 and TRBJ2-1, with D possibly TRBD2 on 5 matching bases. Germline V CDR1 and CDR2: MNHEY, SVGEGT. This CDR3 has 14 residues. V was shortened by 3 bases and J by 10 bases, with 16 bases between the two germline ends. This CDR3 reads CASSYPSRLWEQFF. The CDR3 bases are TGTGCCAGCAGTTATCCTAGCAGGCTTTGGGAGCAGTTCTTC.

J is TRBJ2-7 and V is TRBV6-2 or TRBV6-3; 11 bases align to TRBD2. The CDR3 extends over 16 amino acids. V gave up 2 bases and J gave up 6 bases; unmatched junction bases: 9. Germline CDR1 reads MNHEY; CDR2 reads SVGEGT. This CDR3 reads CASSYDVGTSGLEQYF. CDR3 sequence (DNA): TGTGCCAGCAGTTACGACGTTGGGACTAGCGGCCTCGAGCAGTACTTC.

This clonotype was recorded at least ten times. The chain uses TRBV7-2 and TRBJ1-2; D unclear. V shed 2 bases and J shed 5 bases, with 15 bases lying between them. The CDR3 runs 15 residues. The germline V gene encodes CDR1 SGHTA and CDR2 FQGNSA. The CDR3 bases are TGTGCCAGCAGCTTAAGTCAGGTCTTACCTTATGGCTACACCTTC. The encoded protein is CASSLSQVLPYGYTF.

This clonotype has a count of ten or more. The chain recombines TRBV6-1 with TRBJ1-5, with D possibly being TRBD1 (5 bases). The germline CDR1 and CDR2 sequences are MNHNS and SASEGT. Trimming pared 3 bases from V and 0 bases from J, leaving 12 bases between. The CDR3 is 16 residues long. The DNA of the CDR3 is TGTGCCAGCAGTGATCCTGACAGCTATAGCAATCAGCCCCAGCATTTT. Its protein is CASSDPDSYSNQPQHF.

This clonotype was observed at least ten times. V usage is TRBV7-2 and J usage is TRBJ2-3; D possibly corresponds to TRBD2 (5 bases). There are 16 residues in the CDR3. Germline CDR1 SGHTA, CDR2 FQGNSA. V shed 5 bases and J shed 4 bases, with 19 bases lying between them. CDR3 loop: CASSLGVSPSADTQYF. The CDR3 region has the DNA TGTGCCAGCAGCCTCGGGGTTTCCCCTAGTGCAGATACGCAGTATTTT.

This chain connects TRBV6-6 to TRBJ1-4; maybe TRBD1 (5 bases). The CDR3 totals 13 residues. The V gene lost 6 bases and the J gene lost 11 bases, with 16 bases spanning the gap. Germline CDR1 MNHNY, CDR2 SVGAGI (reference sequence). The CDR3 sequence is CASRPDSPGKLFF. The CDR3 DNA is TGTGCCAGCAGACCTGACAGTCCGGGCAAACTGTTTTTT.

In its sample, this clonotype was seen a few times. The chain couples TRBV7-6 to TRBJ2-1, with D possibly being TRBD2 (5 bases). The CDR3 has 14 amino acids. V lost 1 base and J 10 bases, leaving 14 bases between the germline ends. The germline CDR1 and CDR2 sequences are SGHVS and FNYEAQ. The CDR3 protein is CASSLGYYREEQFF. Here the CDR3 DNA reads TGTGCCAGCAGCTTAGGATACTATCGGGAAGAGCAGTTCTTC.

Only a few counts were recorded for this clonotype. This chain links TRBV24-1 with TRBJ2-3; D possibly corresponds to TRBD1 (5 bases). The CDR3 spans 15 residues. Germline-derived CDR1 and CDR2 are KGHDR and SFDVKD. V lost 7 bases and J 2 bases, leaving 15 bases between the germline ends. The CDR3 spells CATRPGQGFTDTQYF. Here the CDR3 DNA reads TGTGCCACCAGGCCGGGCCAGGGTTTCACAGATACGCAGTATTTT.

This clonotype was picked up a small number of times. V and J are TRBV6-5 and TRBJ2-2; 8 nucleotides line up with TRBD2. Germline V gene lookup returns CDR1 MNHEY and CDR2 SVGAGI. This CDR3 spans 16 amino acids. V gave up 3 bases and J gave up 5 bases; unmatched junction bases: 8. The CDR3 protein is CASSYWLAGGTGELFF. The CDR3 bases are TGTGCCAGCAGTTATTGGCTAGCGGGTGGAACCGGGGAGCTGTTTTTT.

This clonotype was detected only a few times. J is TRBJ2-2 and V is TRBV28, with D tentatively TRBD1 (5 bases). CDR1 is MDHEN, CDR2 SYDVKM, per germline. The CDR3 contains 17 residues. V was shortened by 0 bases and J by 3 bases, with 14 bases between the two germline ends. The CDR3 nucleotides are TGTGCCAGCAGTTTATGGGCGAGACCCAGGGACACCGGGGAGCTGTTTTTT. This translates into CASSLWARPRDTGELFF.

This clonotype showed up just a few times. The V call is TRBV7-2, the J call TRBJ1-2; D is unresolved. The CDR3 is made up of 12 amino acids. Germline V gene sequence: CDR1 SGHTA, CDR2 FQGNSA. V was trimmed by 1 base and J by 8 bases, leaving 8 bases between them. The CDR3 nucleotides read TGTGCCAGCAGCTTAGGTCAGAAGGGCTACACCTTC. Its translation: CASSLGQKGYTF.